The rows below give T cell receptor beta chains drawn from one sample of a study of early T cells in non-severe SARS-CoV-2 infection. MiXCR, run by TCRdb on the 5' RACE reads, gives a single entry per CDR3 protein. The sample consists of about 48,000 distinct CDR3 sequences, 7.7% of them appearing once. Sequenced material: whole blood. These receptors originate from an adult who was a healthcare worker with PCR-confirmed SARS-CoV-2 infection or an uninfected control (not recorded which). The CDR3 runs from the conserved cysteine through the conserved F or W. A D gene is named only where the DNA matches it firmly. Some rows have no size entry. The others give once, few or many, or a class for an expanded clone.

J: TRBJ2-1; D: .; size: .; V: TRBV20-1; CDR3: CSARRPEGIDEQFF; DNA: TGCAGTGCTAGACGACCCGAGGGCATCGATGAGCAGTTCTTC
J: TRBJ2-5; D: TRBD1; size: .; V: TRBV12-5; CDR3: CASGSDRGGETQYF; DNA: TGTGCTAGTGGATCTGACAGGGGTGGCGAGACCCAGTACTTC
J: TRBJ1-5; D: .; size: many; V: TRBV3-1; CDR3: CASSQQGFSNQPQHF; DNA: TGTGCCAGCAGCCAACAGGGTTTTAGCAATCAGCCCCAGCATTTT
J: TRBJ1-2; D: .; size: many; V: TRBV6-6; CDR3: CASREAWDTYGYTF; DNA: TGTGCCAGCAGGGAGGCGTGGGACACCTATGGCTACACCTTC
J: TRBJ2-1; D: TRBD2; size: .; V: TRBV5-1; CDR3: CASSLAGLAHNNEQFF; DNA: TGCGCCAGCAGCTTGGCTGGACTAGCCCACAACAATGAGCAGTTCTTC
J: TRBJ1-1; D: .; size: .; V: TRBV11-2; CDR3: CASSLATGTSTEAFF; DNA: TGTGCCAGCAGCTTAGCCACCGGGACAAGCACTGAAGCTTTCTTT
J: TRBJ1-2; D: .; size: once; V: TRBV7-2; CDR3: CASIPGGSRYGYTF; DNA: TGTGCCAGCATCCCTGGAGGGTCGCGCTATGGCTACACCTTC
J: TRBJ2-5; D: .; size: many; V: TRBV27; CDR3: CASSSRGTQETQYF; DNA: TGTGCCAGCAGTTCCCGGGGAACACAAGAGACCCAGTACTTC
J: TRBJ1-4; D: .; size: few; V: TRBV12-3/TRBV12-4; CDR3: CASSPGQLATNEKLFF; DNA: TGTGCCAGCAGTCCGGGTCAACTAGCAACTAATGAAAAACTGTTTTTT
J: TRBJ1-1; D: .; size: many; V: TRBV6-1; CDR3: CASSVYTQNTEAFF; DNA: TGTGCCAGCAGTGTATACACCCAGAACACTGAAGCTTTCTTT
J: TRBJ2-7; D: .; size: .; V: TRBV10-3; CDR3: CAISEHARLTGPSTYEQYF; DNA: TGTGCCATCAGTGAACACGCTCGCCTCACGGGACCCTCGACCTACGAGCAGTACTTC
J: TRBJ1-1; D: .; size: many; V: TRBV6-1; CDR3: CASIEGTLNTEAFF; DNA: TGTGCCAGCATCGAGGGGACGTTGAACACTGAAGCTTTCTTT
J: TRBJ2-2; D: .; size: many; V: TRBV7-2; CDR3: CASSSFKNTGELFF; DNA: TGTGCCAGCAGCTCATTTAAGAACACCGGGGAGCTGTTTTTT
J: TRBJ2-1; D: .; size: few; V: TRBV2; CDR3: CATRDVNEQFF; DNA: TGTGCCACTAGGGACGTCAATGAGCAGTTCTTC
J: TRBJ2-1; D: TRBD2; size: many; V: TRBV27; CDR3: CASSLTSGGHHPYNEQFF; DNA: TGTGCCAGCAGTCTTACTAGCGGGGGCCACCACCCATACAATGAGCAGTTCTTC